Listed here are 3 T cell receptor beta chains from one sample, sequenced in a study of blood T cell repertoires in COVID-19. Measured with immunoSEQ multiplex PCR; TCRdb has only the in-frame clones, and not every one. The top ten clones hold about 1.7% of a sample with about 290,000 clones, around 90% of them seen once. Sequencing was performed on PBMCs or T cells enriched from blood (not recorded which). The receptor source for this set is a woman in her 40s who had recovered from COVID-19.

The chain uses TRBV5-1 and TRBJ1-5; perhaps TRBD1 as D (5 bases). CDR1 and CDR2 from the germline V gene are SGHRS and YFSETQ. The V and J ends lost 0 bases and 5 bases respectively, with 9 bases between them. This CDR3 is 14 amino acids long. The DNA of the CDR3 is TGCGCCAGCAGCTTGGCCGGAGGGGATCAGCCCCAGCATTTT. It is translated as CASSLAGGDQPQHF.

This chain joins TRBV5-1 and TRBJ2-2; TRBD2 matches at 9 bases. The V and J ends lost 4 bases and 5 bases, in that order; junction bases with no gene match: 3. This CDR3 contains 14 residues. Germline CDR1 SGHRS, CDR2 YFSETQ. The CDR3 spells CASSRLAGTGELFF. The DNA of the CDR3 is TGCGCCAGCAGCCGGCTAGCGGGGACCGGGGAGCTGTTTTTT. Drawing the rest from reference TRBV5-1 and TRBJ2-2, the complete variable domain is KAGVTQTPRYLIKTRGQQVTLSCSPISGHRSVSWYQQTPGQGLQFLFEYFSETQRNKGNFPGRFSGRQFSNSRSEMNVSTLELGDSALYLCASSRLAGTGELFFGEGSRLTVL.

This rearrangement joins TRBV6-5 to TRBJ1-3; D might be TRBD1 (6 bases). Germline V gene data show CDR1 as MNHEY and CDR2 as SVGAGI. Trimming took 7 bases from V and 4 from J, leaving 14 bases between them. The CDR3 sequence is 14 residues long. In DNA, the CDR3 is TGTGCCAGCACCTCGCGGGGGCGAGGAAACACCATATATTTT. Amino acids: CASTSRGRGNTIYF.